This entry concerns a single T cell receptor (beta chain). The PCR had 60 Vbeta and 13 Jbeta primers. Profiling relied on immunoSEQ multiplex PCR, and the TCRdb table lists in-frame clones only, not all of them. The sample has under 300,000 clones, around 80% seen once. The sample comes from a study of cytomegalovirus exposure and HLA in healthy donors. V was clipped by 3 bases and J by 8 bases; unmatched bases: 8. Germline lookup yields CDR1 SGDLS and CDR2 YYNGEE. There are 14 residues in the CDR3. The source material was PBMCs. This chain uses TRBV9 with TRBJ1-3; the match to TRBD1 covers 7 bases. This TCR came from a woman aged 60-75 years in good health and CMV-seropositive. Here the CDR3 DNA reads TGTGCCAGCAGCGCTGACAGACAGGGAGACACCATATATTTT. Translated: CASSADRQGDTIYF.